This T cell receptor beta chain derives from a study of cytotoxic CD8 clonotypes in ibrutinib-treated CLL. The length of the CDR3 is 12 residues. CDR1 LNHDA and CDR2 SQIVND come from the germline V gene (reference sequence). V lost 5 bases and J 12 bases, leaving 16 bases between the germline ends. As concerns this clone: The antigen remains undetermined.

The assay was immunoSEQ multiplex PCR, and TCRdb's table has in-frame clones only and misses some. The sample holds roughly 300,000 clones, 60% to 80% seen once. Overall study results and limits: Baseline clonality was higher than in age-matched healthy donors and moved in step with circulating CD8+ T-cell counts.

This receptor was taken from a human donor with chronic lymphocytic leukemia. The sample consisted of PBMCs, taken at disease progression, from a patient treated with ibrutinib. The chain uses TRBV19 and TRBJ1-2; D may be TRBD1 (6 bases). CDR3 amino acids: CASSFLTGGDTF. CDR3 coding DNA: TGTGCCAGTAGTTTCCTGACAGGAGGGGACACCTTC.